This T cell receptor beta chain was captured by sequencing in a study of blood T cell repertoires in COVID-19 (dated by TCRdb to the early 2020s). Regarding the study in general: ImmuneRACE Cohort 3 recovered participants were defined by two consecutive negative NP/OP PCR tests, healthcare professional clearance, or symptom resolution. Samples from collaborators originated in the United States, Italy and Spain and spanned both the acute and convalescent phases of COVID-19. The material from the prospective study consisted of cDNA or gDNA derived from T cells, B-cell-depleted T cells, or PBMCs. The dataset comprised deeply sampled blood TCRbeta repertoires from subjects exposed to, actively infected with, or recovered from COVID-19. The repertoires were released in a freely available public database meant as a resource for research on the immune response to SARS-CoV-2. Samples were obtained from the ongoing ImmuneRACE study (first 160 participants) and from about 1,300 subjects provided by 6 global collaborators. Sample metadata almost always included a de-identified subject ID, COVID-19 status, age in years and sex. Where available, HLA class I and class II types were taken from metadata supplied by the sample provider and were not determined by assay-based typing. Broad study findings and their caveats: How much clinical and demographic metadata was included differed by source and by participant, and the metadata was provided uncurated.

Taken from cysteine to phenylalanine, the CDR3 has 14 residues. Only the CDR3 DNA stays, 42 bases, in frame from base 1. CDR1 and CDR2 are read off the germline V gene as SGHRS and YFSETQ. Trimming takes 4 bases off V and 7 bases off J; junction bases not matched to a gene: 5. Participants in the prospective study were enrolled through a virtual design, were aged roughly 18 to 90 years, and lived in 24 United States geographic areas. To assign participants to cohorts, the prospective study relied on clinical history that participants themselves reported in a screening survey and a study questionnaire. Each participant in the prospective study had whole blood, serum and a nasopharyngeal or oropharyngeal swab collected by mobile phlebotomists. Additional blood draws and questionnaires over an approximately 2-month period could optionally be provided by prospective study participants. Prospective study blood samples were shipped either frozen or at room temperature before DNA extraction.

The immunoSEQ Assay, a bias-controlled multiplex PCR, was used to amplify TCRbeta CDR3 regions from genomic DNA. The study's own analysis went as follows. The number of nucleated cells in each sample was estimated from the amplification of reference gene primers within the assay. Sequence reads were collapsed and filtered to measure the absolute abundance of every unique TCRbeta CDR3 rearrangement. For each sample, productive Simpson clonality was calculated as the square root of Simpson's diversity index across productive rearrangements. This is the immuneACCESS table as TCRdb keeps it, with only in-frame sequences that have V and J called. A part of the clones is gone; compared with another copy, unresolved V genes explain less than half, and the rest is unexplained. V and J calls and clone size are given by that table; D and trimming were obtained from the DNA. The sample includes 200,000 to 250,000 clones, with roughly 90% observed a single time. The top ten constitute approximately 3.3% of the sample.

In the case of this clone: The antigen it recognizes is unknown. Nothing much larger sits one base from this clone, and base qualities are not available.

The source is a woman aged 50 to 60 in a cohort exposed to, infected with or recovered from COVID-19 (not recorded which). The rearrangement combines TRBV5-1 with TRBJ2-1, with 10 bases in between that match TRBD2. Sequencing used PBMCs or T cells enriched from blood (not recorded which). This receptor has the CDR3 CASSPASGGNEQFF. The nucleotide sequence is TGCGCCAGCAGCCCGGCTAGCGGGGGAAATGAGCAGTTCTTC. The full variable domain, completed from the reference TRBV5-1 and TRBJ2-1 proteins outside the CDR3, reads KAGVTQTPRYLIKTRGQQVTLSCSPISGHRSVSWYQQTPGQGLQFLFEYFSETQRNKGNFPGRFSGRQFSNSRSEMNVSTLELGDSALYLCASSPASGGNEQFFGPGTRLTVL.